These T cell receptor beta chains were read from a single sample in a study of regulatory T cells in long-lasting Graves disease. TCRdb passed the multiplex PCR reads through MiXCR, listing each CDR3 protein once. The sample records about 520,000 distinct CDR3 sequences, about 11% being singletons. The same specimen was also included in a second study, on T cells in Graves' hyperthyroidism and ophthalmopathy.

The starting material was peripheral blood mononuclear cells (PBMCs), obtained at new diagnosis, from a patient treated with antithyroid drugs. These receptors originate from a woman in her 30s with Graves disease. Each CDR3 is given with its conserved first and last residue. Each record gives: clone size, J gene, D gene, V gene, CDR3 DNA, CDR3 protein. The D gene is left open where the match is weak. Some rows mark clone size as missing; the rest say once, few, many or name a class of expanded clone.

>.|TRBJ2-1|TRBD2|TRBV13
TGTGCCAGCAGCCATCGGACTAGCGGGAGGGCCAATTTTAATTACAATGAGCAGTTCTTC
CASSHRTSGRANFNYNEQFF
>few|TRBJ2-7|TRBD2|TRBV20-1
TGCAGTGCTAGAGATCTAGCGGGAGAAGGCGAGCAGTACTTC
CSARDLAGEGEQYF
>many|TRBJ2-3|TRBD2|TRBV7-3
TGTGCCAGCAGCCACGGGAGGGCAGATACGCAGTATTTT
CASSHGRADTQYF
>many|TRBJ2-1|.|TRBV10-3
TGTGCCATCAGTGAGCCTCAGGGGATCACCAATGAGCAGTTCTTC
CAISEPQGITNEQFF
>many|TRBJ2-3|.|TRBV2
TGTGCCAGCAGTGAATCCCAGAGAACGCAGTATTTT
CASSESQRTQYF
>few|TRBJ1-6|.|TRBV12-3/TRBV12-4
TGTGCCAGTTGGGGTGGACTATTTAATTCACCCCTCCACTTT
CASWGGLFNSPLHF
>few|TRBJ1-1|.|TRBV19
TGTGCCAGTAGTCCAACCGCCTGGACCGGCACTGAAGCTTTCTTT
CASSPTAWTGTEAFF
>few|TRBJ2-7|TRBD1|TRBV28
TGTGCCAGCAGTCAGCCCGGGACAGGGAAAAACGAGCAGTACTTC
CASSQPGTGKNEQYF
>.|TRBJ2-2|.|TRBV18
TGTGCCAGCTCAACCTCCGGCGGCGCGAACACCGGGGAGCTGTTTTTT
CASSTSGGANTGELFF
>.|TRBJ1-5|.|TRBV20-1
TGCAGTGCTAGCTTAGGGGATCAGCCCCAGCATTTT
CSASLGDQPQHF
>many|TRBJ2-1|.|TRBV28
TGTGCCACCTCGGATCCTTACAATGAGCAGTTCTTC
CATSDPYNEQFF
>few|TRBJ1-5|.|TRBV6-2/TRBV6-3
TGTGCCAGCATTAGAGCAGGGGTCTCCAATCAGCCCCAGCATTTT
CASIRAGVSNQPQHF
>many|TRBJ1-3|TRBD1|TRBV3-1
TGTGCCAGCAGCCAAGATAAGACAGGGTCCCCTGGAAACACCATATATTTT
CASSQDKTGSPGNTIYF
>many|TRBJ2-1|.|TRBV7-2
TGTGCCAGCAGCTACCTACTTATTGAGCAGTTCTTC
CASSYLLIEQFF
>many|TRBJ2-7|.|TRBV12-3/TRBV12-4
TGTGCCAGCAGTCGCGGGGCGGGGAACACCTACGAGCAGTACTTC
CASSRGAGNTYEQYF
>many|TRBJ2-3|.|TRBV20-1
TGCAGTGGAAGGGAGACAGCAGATACGCAGTATTTT
CSGRETADTQYF
>.|TRBJ1-2|.|TRBV24-1
TGTGCCACCAGTGATCCCGGGACGGGTGCCTATGGCTACACCTTC
CATSDPGTGAYGYTF
>many|TRBJ1-2|.|TRBV28
TGTGCCAGCACCCTGGGAGCTGGGGAGTATGGCTACACCTTC
CASTLGAGEYGYTF
>.|TRBJ2-1|TRBD2|TRBV19
TGTGCCAGTCGACCTAGCGGAGCCACGACGAATGAGCAGTTCTTC
CASRPSGATTNEQFF
>many|TRBJ2-1|TRBD1|TRBV11-1
TGTGCCAGCAGCTTGGAAGCCGGGACAGGGGGTAGAGGTGAGCAGTTCTTC
CASSLEAGTGGRGEQFF
>few|TRBJ1-5|.|TRBV29-1
TGCAGCGTTCTGTGGGGAAATCAGCCCCAGCATTTT
CSVLWGNQPQHF
>many|TRBJ2-3|TRBD2|TRBV18
TGTGCCAGCTCAGCAGGACTAGCTGGCACAGATACGCAGTATTTT
CASSAGLAGTDTQYF
>many|TRBJ1-1|.|TRBV11-3
TGTGCCAGCAGCCAGAGGACTCTGCCGGAACTTATCATGAACACTGAAGCTTTCTTT
CASSQRTLPELIMNTEAFF
>.|TRBJ2-7|.|TRBV7-9
TGTGCCAGCAGCCATTATAGGTCCTACGAGCAGTACTTC
CASSHYRSYEQYF
>.|TRBJ2-7|.|TRBV5-1
TGCGCCAGCAGCTGGGGGGACGAAACCTACGAGCAGTACTTC
CASSWGDETYEQYF
>.|TRBJ1-5|.|TRBV20-1
TGCAGTGCTAGGACCAAGAATCAGCCCCAGCATTTT
CSARTKNQPQHF
>many|TRBJ1-5|.|TRBV7-2
TGTGCCAGCAGCTTAGGTTACGGGGCCTCGAGACCCCAGCATTTT
CASSLGYGASRPQHF
>few|TRBJ2-6|.|TRBV7-6
TGTGCCAGCTCCCAGGGGCTCGGGGCCAACGTCCTGACTTTC
CASSQGLGANVLTF
>.|TRBJ2-7|TRBD1|TRBV6-1
TGTGCCAGCAGTAAGACACAGGGGGCCTACGAGCAGTACTTC
CASSKTQGAYEQYF
>many|TRBJ1-2|.|TRBV7-9
TGTGCCAGCAGCTTATTCTCGGGTTACGGGAGCTACACCTTC
CASSLFSGYGSYTF
>many|TRBJ2-7|.|TRBV3-1
TGTGCCAGCACCCGTCCGGGGGCACTGGAGCAGTACTTC
CASTRPGALEQYF